One T cell receptor beta chain is described in this entry. The antigen remains undetermined. This entry is derived from a study of radiation and T cells in renal cell carcinoma. Study summary: Nephrectomy followed 15 Gy stereotactic body radiation by 4 weeks. The study's findings and limits: From baseline, blood top tumor clonotypes peaked at 2 weeks post-radiation.

Assay: immunoSEQ multiplex PCR; the TCRdb copy retains only in-frame clones and omits some. Here the sample spans roughly 100,000 clones, 82% being singletons. The ends were cut back, 3 bases at V and 0 bases at J, with 15 bases in the middle. CDR1 is LNHDA, CDR2 SQIVND, per germline (reference sequence). CDR3 length equals 17 residues. Time point meaning: baseline pretreatment blood. Treatment noted: 15 Gy SBRT to primary tumor, nephrectomy 4 weeks later. Clear cell pathology was present in this patient's renal cell carcinoma. This TCR was sampled from a man aged 55 to 69 with renal cell carcinoma. The sample was blood, taken from a patient whose treatment included radiotherapy and nephrectomy. The chain employs TRBV19 and TRBJ1-5; weak D call: TRBD1 (5 bases). CDR3: CASSIRPPGGSNQPQHF. The DNA for the CDR3 is TGTGCCAGTAGTATCCGCCCCCCCGGGGGTAGCAATCAGCCCCAGCATTTT.